This T cell receptor (beta chain) came from a study of beta chain features in type 1 diabetes. Study at large: Healthy donors and patients showed comparable age, gender and cell yields. Across every sample, about 100 million sorted cells were examined in total. The study's findings and limits: A moderate, significant TCRB CDR3 shortening appeared in type 1 diabetes across four CD4+ subsets.

This clone has a handful of counts. Its target is not known. V shed 4 bases, J shed 6 bases, and the junction held 4 bases outside the gene matches. CDR1 and CDR2 from the germline V gene are SGHRS and YFSETQ. CDR3 size: 13 residues. Researchers reported sorting CD4+ naive, central memory, regulatory and stem cell-like memory cells via CD45RO/CCR7/CD25/CD127/CD95/CD27. All of the isolated RNA was reverse transcribed, so expressed TCRB transcripts were sequenced. Data came from immunoSEQ multiplex PCR; TCRdb stores just in-frame clones and leaves some out. Of about 160,000 clones detected, roughly 8% appear once; the ten largest clones hold 0.5%.

The receptor comes from a man younger than 30 with type 1 diabetes. J is TRBJ2-1 and V is TRBV5-1; 7 nucleotides match TRBD1. Sequencing was performed on central memory CD4+ T cells from blood. CDR3 residues: CASSEGAPNEQFF. CDR3 coding DNA: TGCGCCAGCAGCGAGGGGGCCCCCAATGAGCAGTTCTTC.